This is a list of T cell receptor beta chains from one sample in a study of blood T cell repertoires in COVID-19. Sequenced by immunoSEQ multiplex PCR; TCRdb stores in-frame clones only, minus some. There are approximately 250,000 clones in the sample; approximately 90% occur only once, and 2% to 2.5% lies in the top ten. Sequencing was performed on peripheral blood. The receptors here all came from a man aged 25-45 years who had recovered from COVID-19. The CDR3 runs from the conserved cysteine through the conserved F or W. The D gene is left open where the match is weak. Size is omitted from some rows. Given values are once, few, many or a class for expanded clones.

d_call	v_call	j_call	clone_size	cdr3_nt	cdr3_aa
-	TRBV6-6	TRBJ2-5	-	TGTGCCAGCAGCGACGGGACTCCACAAGAGACCCAGTACTTC	CASSDGTPQETQYF
TRBD1	TRBV10-2	TRBJ1-5	-	TGCGCCAGCAGCGATACAGGGGGCCGTAATCAGCCCCAGCATTTT	CASSDTGGRNQPQHF
TRBD1	TRBV6-1	TRBJ1-2	-	TGTGCCAGCAGGATGGGACAGGCGGGGTTTGGCTACACCTTC	CASRMGQAGFGYTF
TRBD1	TRBV5-1	TRBJ1-2	few	TGCGCCAGCAGCTCCGCCGGGACAGAGTATGGCTACACCTTC	CASSSAGTEYGYTF
-	TRBV15	TRBJ2-2	-	TGTGCCACCAGCGGTACAGGGACCGGGGAGCTGTTTTTT	CATSGTGTGELFF
-	TRBV6-5	TRBJ2-7	-	TGTGCCAGCAGACGATTTGACAGGGGAGGGTACGAGCAGTACTTC	CASRRFDRGGYEQYF
TRBD2	TRBV24-1	TRBJ2-1	-	TGTGCCACCAGTGCCGAGCGGGGGGAGCAGTTCTTC	CATSAERGEQFF
TRBD1	TRBV5-8	TRBJ1-2	-	TGTGCCAGCAGCTTGGCCTGGACAGGGAAAGATGGCTACACCTTC	CASSLAWTGKDGYTF
-	TRBV2	TRBJ2-1	-	TGTGCCAGCACAATTGCCGGGACTCAAAACAATGAGCAGTTCTTC	CASTIAGTQNNEQFF
-	TRBV11-2	TRBJ1-2	once	TGTGCCAGCAGCTCAGGACAGCGACCCGGCTATGGCTACACCTTC	CASSSGQRPGYGYTF
-	TRBV19	TRBJ2-7	-	TGTGCCAGTAGTATGGGCCCGGACTACGAGCAGTACTTC	CASSMGPDYEQYF
TRBD1	TRBV6-1	TRBJ1-6	-	TGTGCCAGCAGGGAACTTTCCGGGACAGGGGTGGATTCACCCCTCCACTTT	CASRELSGTGVDSPLHF